The 32 T cell receptor beta chains below come from one sample, sequenced in a study of T cell responses to AZD1222 COVID-19 vaccine. Data came from immunoSEQ multiplex PCR; TCRdb stores just in-frame clones and leaves some out. The sample contains some 130,000 clones, more than 75% of which appear only once. The sequences come from peripheral blood, collected 28 days after the second AZD1222 dose. The receptors come from an adult who received the AZD1222 COVID-19 vaccine.

The chain carries TRBV25-1 and TRBJ1-4; 7 positions agree with TRBD1. The CDR3 contains 14 residues. V lost 5 bases, J lost 7 bases, and 7 bases stayed unmatched. Per germline, CDR1 MGHDK and CDR2 SYGVNS. Here the CDR3 DNA reads TGTGCCAGCAGTAAAGGGGGCTGGGTTGAAAAACTGTTTTTT. Its translation: CASSKGGWVEKLFF.

This rearrangement joins TRBV5-1 to TRBJ2-7; 8 nucleotides line up with TRBD1. CDR3 length: 14 amino acids. The germline V gene has CDR1 SGHRS and CDR2 YFSETQ. Germline trimming cut 3 bases from V and 5 bases from J; bases unmatched to any gene: 7. The CDR3 nucleotides read TGCGCCAGCAGCTGGGACAGGTGGGGCAACGAGCAGTACTTC. Protein product: CASSWDRWGNEQYF.

This sequence joins TRBV18 and TRBJ2-1; a possible D gene is TRBD1 (5 bases). V lost 2 bases and J 7 bases, leaving 12 bases between the germline ends. In germline, CDR1 is KGHSH, CDR2 LQKENI. The CDR3 extends over 14 amino acids. The CDR3 nucleotides are TGTGCCAGCTCACCAACCGGAAGGGGTAATGAGCAGTTCTTC. Its translation: CASSPTGRGNEQFF.

The chain employs TRBV18 and TRBJ1-6; 9 bases map to TRBD1. The V gene end was trimmed by 6 bases and the J gene end by 6 bases; junction bases not matched to a gene: 3. The length of the CDR3 is 14 residues. Germline V gives CDR1 KGHSH, CDR2 LQKENI. CDR3 loop: CASSRDRVNSPLHF. The CDR3 DNA follows: TGTGCCAGCTCGCGGGACAGGGTTAATTCACCCCTCCACTTT.

The chain couples TRBV19 to TRBJ1-2, with TRBD1 identical over 7 bases. Per the germline V gene, CDR1 is LNHDA and CDR2 is SQIVND (reference sequence). There are 14 residues in the CDR3. The V segment lost 7 bases and the J segment 6 bases; nucleotides outside the gene matches: 11. CDR3 nucleotide sequence: TGTGCCAGTAATAATGGGGAGGGGGCCCATGGCTACACCTTC. Translated: CASNNGEGAHGYTF.

This rearrangement joins TRBV6-5 to TRBJ2-1; 8 bases map to TRBD1. This CDR3 is built from 15 residues. The J segment lost 4 bases and the V segment lost 7 bases, leaving 9 bases of the junction unmatched. The V gene's germline CDR1 is MNHEY and CDR2 SVGAGI. The CDR3 DNA follows: TGTGCCAGCAAGGTTGGGCAGGGGGCTTACAATGAGCAGTTCTTC. Residues: CASKVGQGAYNEQFF.

This chain uses TRBV6-5 with TRBJ1-2; D is undetermined. The CDR3 loop spans 11 amino acids. Trimming left V 4 bases short and J 3 bases short, with 3 bases between. From germline, CDR1 is MNHEY and CDR2 SVGAGI. CDR3 protein: CASSSYYGYTF. The CDR3 DNA follows: TGTGCCAGCAGTTCCTACTATGGCTACACCTTC.

The gene calls are TRBV28 and TRBJ2-1; tentative D call: TRBD1 (6 bases). CDR3 size: 13 residues. Germline V gene data show CDR1 as MDHEN and CDR2 as SYDVKM. V was pared by 11 bases and J by 1 base, with 12 bases between. CDR3 nucleotide sequence: TGTGCCGGAGGAACAGGGTCCTACAATGAGCAGTTCTTC. It encodes CAGGTGSYNEQFF.

V gene TRBV3-1 (or the pseudogene TRBV3-2) combines with J gene TRBJ2-7; D perhaps matches TRBD2 (6 bases). The CDR3 consists of 16 residues. The V gene lost 4 bases and the J gene lost 3 bases, with 19 bases spanning the gap. Per the germline V gene, CDR1 is LGHDT and CDR2 is YNNKEL (reference sequence). CDR3 DNA sequence: TGTGCCAGCAGCCTAGTTAGCGGTTTGGCTAACTACGAGCAGTACTTC. It translates to CASSLVSGLANYEQYF.

The rearrangement joins TRBV5-6 to TRBJ1-1, with D possibly TRBD1 on 6 matching bases. Germline CDR1 reads SGHDT; CDR2 reads YYEEEE. The CDR3 consists of 15 residues. The V end lost 0 bases, the J end lost 4 bases, and 13 bases lay between the germline ends. CDR3 amino acids: CASSLVTQGSTEAFF. The CDR3 DNA reads TGTGCCAGCAGCTTGGTGACTCAGGGGAGCACTGAAGCTTTCTTT.

This chain uses TRBV2 with TRBJ2-7; 7 positions match TRBD1. V lost 11 bases to trimming and J lost 5 bases; unmatched junction nucleotides: 15. CDR1 SNHLY and CDR2 FYNNEI come from the germline V gene. There are 14 residues in the CDR3. In DNA, the CDR3 is TGTGCCGTACAGAGAGGGGGCGATTCTAACGAGCAGTACTTC. It codes for CAVQRGGDSNEQYF.

This chain joins TRBV21-1 and TRBJ1-5. TRBV21-1 constitutes a pseudogene. This CDR3 region has 11 residues. The CDR3 reads CAAGSNQPQHF. The CDR3 coding sequence is TGTGCCGCTGGTAGCAATCAGCCCCAGCATTTT.

The chain employs TRBV7-6 and TRBJ2-7, with D perhaps TRBD1 (6 bases). The CDR3 is made up of 11 amino acids. The V and J ends lost 4 bases and 10 bases respectively, with 11 bases between them. Germline lookup yields CDR1 SGHVS and CDR2 FNYEAQ. This CDR3 is CASSSGQAQYF. The CDR3, as DNA: TGTGCCAGCAGCTCGGGACAAGCTCAGTACTTC.

V is TRBV2 and J is TRBJ2-7; 7 nucleotides align to TRBD1. From germline, CDR1 is SNHLY and CDR2 FYNNEI. V lost 6 bases to trimming and J lost 1 base; unmatched junction nucleotides: 6. The CDR3 has 14 residues. In DNA form, the CDR3 reads TGTGCCAGCAGATTAGGACAGGAATCCTACGAGCAGTACTTC. Its protein is CASRLGQESYEQYF.

The chain uses TRBV6-5 and TRBJ2-2, with D unresolved. This CDR3 is built from 14 residues. V was clipped by 6 bases and J by 4 bases, with 12 bases between them. The germline V gene has CDR1 MNHEY and CDR2 SVGAGI. The CDR3 protein is CASRPQRGTGELFF. CDR3 DNA: TGTGCCAGCAGGCCTCAGCGAGGCACCGGGGAGCTGTTTTTT.

The genes are TRBV6-5 and TRBJ2-7; 8 positions match TRBD2. There are 15 residues in the CDR3. Per germline, CDR1 MNHEY and CDR2 SVGAGI. After removal of 7 bases from V and 0 bases from J, the junction contained 8 bases not matched to a gene. The CDR3: CASNTPGLVSYEQYF. CDR3 sequence (DNA): TGTGCCAGCAATACTCCGGGACTAGTCTCCTACGAGCAGTACTTC.

This clone was detected once. This rearrangement joins TRBV7-9 to TRBJ2-5; no clear D. The CDR3 runs to 17 residues. CDR1 and CDR2 (germline): SEHNR, FQNEAQ (reference sequence). V was cut by 5 bases and J by 1 base, with 20 bases left in between. The CDR3 sequence is CASSPPPGRNGQETQYF. CDR3 DNA sequence: TGTGCCAGCAGCCCTCCTCCGGGCCGCAACGGCCAAGAGACCCAGTACTTC. The whole variable domain, remainder taken from reference TRBV7-9 and TRBJ2-5, is DTGVSQNPRHKITKRGQNVTFRCDPISEHNRLYWYRQTLGQGPEFLTYFQNEAQLEKSRLLSDRFSAERPKGSFSTLEIQRTEQGDSAMYLCASSPPPGRNGQETQYFGPGTRLLVL.

The CDR3 DNA reads TGTGCCAGCAGCTTAGATGTAGAAGAGCAGTACTTC. Translation: CASSLDVEEQYF. J is TRBJ2-7 and V is TRBV11-2; D uncertain. Trimming stripped 0 bases from V and 7 bases from J, with 7 bases between. Germline V gene sequence: CDR1 SGHAT, CDR2 FQNNGV. This CDR3 contains 12 residues. Based on the CDR3 plus reference TRBV11-2 and TRBJ2-7, the full variable domain is EAGVAQSPRYKIIEKRQSVAFWCNPISGHATLYWYQQILGQGPKLLIQFQNNGVVDDSQLPKDRFSAERLKGVDSTLKIQPAKLEDSAVYLCASSLDVEEQYFGPGTRLTVT.

This chain connects TRBV6-6 to TRBJ1-4; 8 nucleotides align to TRBD1. The CDR3 covers 16 residues. Germline CDR1 is MNHNY and CDR2 is SVGAGI (reference sequence). J was trimmed by 0 bases and V by 5 bases; bases with no gene match: 5. The CDR3 is CASSQGARATNEKLFF. CDR3 sequence (DNA): TGTGCCAGCAGTCAGGGGGCGCGAGCAACTAATGAAAAACTGTTTTTT.

The chain recombines TRBV6-5 with TRBJ1-5; 9 positions agree with TRBD1. The CDR3 has 14 amino acids. CDR1 and CDR2 (germline): MNHEY, SVGAGI. V was pared by 10 bases and J by 2 bases, with 6 bases of the junction left unmatched. The CDR3 DNA is TGTGCCACCAGACAGGGGGGAGGCAATCAGCCCCAGCATTTT. Translated, it gives CATRQGGGNQPQHF.

The J gene is TRBJ2-1, the V gene TRBV7-3; TRBD2 aligns across 10 bases. Germline V gene data show CDR1 as SGHTA and CDR2 as FQGTGA. J lost 4 bases, V lost 5 bases, and 2 bases had no gene match. CDR3 length: 14 amino acids. The CDR3 protein is CASSVSGGYNEQFF. The CDR3 DNA reads TGTGCCAGCAGCGTTAGCGGGGGGTACAATGAGCAGTTCTTC.

This sequence joins TRBV7-9 and TRBJ2-7, with a possible D match to TRBD1 (5 bases). The CDR3 length is 15 residues. Germline V CDR1 and CDR2: SEHNR, FQNEAQ (reference sequence). The V end lost 3 bases, the J end lost 0 bases, and 12 bases lay between the germline ends. CDR3 coding DNA: TGTGCCAGCAGCTTTCCTGGGGCCCGCTCCTACGAGCAGTACTTC. This codes for CASSFPGARSYEQYF.

The gene calls are TRBV30 and TRBJ2-5; D possibly corresponds to TRBD2 (6 bases). From germline, CDR1 is GTSNPN and CDR2 SVGIG (reference sequence). V was shortened by 3 bases and J by 3 bases, with 17 bases between the two germline ends. There are 15 residues in the CDR3. CDR3: CAWSRRGLPKETQYF. The CDR3 coding sequence is TGTGCCTGGAGCCGAAGGGGACTGCCCAAAGAGACCCAGTACTTC.

This clone was picked up one time. V gene TRBV13 combines with J gene TRBJ1-1, with TRBD1 matching over 8 bases. Trimming cost V 3 bases and J 3 bases; bases outside gene matches: 0. Germline V CDR1 and CDR2: PRHDT, FYEKMQ (reference sequence). This CDR3 region has 13 residues. The DNA of the CDR3 is TGTGCCAGCAGCTTGGACAGGGACACTGAAGCTTTCTTT. Protein: CASSLDRDTEAFF.

The chain recombines TRBV28 with TRBJ2-7; the D gene is possibly TRBD2 (5 bases). The length of the CDR3 is 14 residues. The germline V gene has CDR1 MDHEN and CDR2 SYDVKM. V lost 0 bases, J lost 2 bases, and 8 bases lay in between. The CDR3 loop is CASSLWEVPYEQYF. The CDR3 DNA reads as TGTGCCAGCAGTTTATGGGAGGTCCCCTACGAGCAGTACTTC.

The chain combines TRBV10-3 with TRBJ2-7; 7 bases line up with TRBD1. V gave up 4 bases and J gave up 6 bases; unmatched junction bases: 9. The CDR3 is 14 residues long. CDR1 and CDR2 from the germline V gene are ENHRY and SYGVKD. This chain's CDR3 is CAISATGDDREQYF. The CDR3 coding sequence is TGTGCCATCAGTGCAACAGGGGACGATCGCGAGCAGTACTTC.

This rearrangement joins TRBV9 to TRBJ2-7; 10 nucleotides align to TRBD1. The ends lost 2 bases at V and 4 bases at J; junction bases unmatched: 3. The CDR3 consists of 14 residues. Germline CDR1 reads SGDLS; CDR2 reads YYNGEE. Written as DNA, the CDR3 is TGTGCCAGCAGCGTTTCGGGACAGGGGTACGAGCAGTACTTC. It yields the protein CASSVSGQGYEQYF.

This chain links TRBV10-3 with TRBJ1-2; D may be TRBD1 (6 bases). Trimming removed 4 bases from V and 8 bases from J, with 14 bases in between. This CDR3 spans 13 amino acids. Germline CDR1 and CDR2: ENHRY and SYGVKD. The DNA of the CDR3 is TGTGCCATCAGTGTGTCAGGGGTTGACGGCTACACCTTC. As protein: CAISVSGVDGYTF.

The chain uses TRBV18 and TRBJ2-2; 9 nucleotides line up with TRBD1. CDR1 is KGHSH, CDR2 LQKENI, per germline. The CDR3 is 15 amino acids. V shed 3 bases, J shed 6 bases, and the junction held 5 bases outside the gene matches. The DNA for the CDR3 is TGTGCCAGCTCACCTCTGGACAGGGGATCCGGGGAGCTGTTTTTT. Translating gives CASSPLDRGSGELFF.

The genes are TRBV5-1 and TRBJ2-3; 13 bases align to TRBD2. V gave up 2 bases and J gave up 0 bases; unmatched junction bases: 3. Germline V gene data show CDR1 as SGHRS and CDR2 as YFSETQ. The CDR3 has 17 amino acids. CDR3 residues: CASSLGTSGTSTDTQYF. The CDR3 DNA follows: TGCGCCAGCAGCTTAGGGACTAGCGGGACTAGCACAGATACGCAGTATTTT.

DNA of the CDR3: TGTGCCAGCAGCAGGCGGGGGGCGGGAGAGGCCTCCAATGAGCAGTTCTTC. This gives the protein CASSRRGAGEASNEQFF. This sequence joins TRBV9 and TRBJ2-1, with TRBD2 matching over 8 bases. J was trimmed by 6 bases and V by 4 bases; bases with no gene match: 15. The CDR3 loop spans 17 amino acids. The V gene's germline CDR1 is SGDLS and CDR2 YYNGEE.

The chain links TRBV7-9 to TRBJ2-4, with 10 bases aligning to TRBD1. From germline, CDR1 is SEHNR and CDR2 FQNEAQ (reference sequence). The trim removed 5 bases at V and 4 bases at J, leaving 2 bases unmatched. The CDR3 consists of 14 residues. CDR3 region: CASSRTGGKNIQYF. In DNA, the CDR3 is TGTGCCAGCAGCCGGACAGGGGGGAAAAACATTCAGTACTTC. Full variable domain (outside the CDR3, taken from reference TRBV7-9 and TRBJ2-4): DTGVSQNPRHKITKRGQNVTFRCDPISEHNRLYWYRQTLGQGPEFLTYFQNEAQLEKSRLLSDRFSAERPKGSFSTLEIQRTEQGDSAMYLCASSRTGGKNIQYFGAGTRLSVL.